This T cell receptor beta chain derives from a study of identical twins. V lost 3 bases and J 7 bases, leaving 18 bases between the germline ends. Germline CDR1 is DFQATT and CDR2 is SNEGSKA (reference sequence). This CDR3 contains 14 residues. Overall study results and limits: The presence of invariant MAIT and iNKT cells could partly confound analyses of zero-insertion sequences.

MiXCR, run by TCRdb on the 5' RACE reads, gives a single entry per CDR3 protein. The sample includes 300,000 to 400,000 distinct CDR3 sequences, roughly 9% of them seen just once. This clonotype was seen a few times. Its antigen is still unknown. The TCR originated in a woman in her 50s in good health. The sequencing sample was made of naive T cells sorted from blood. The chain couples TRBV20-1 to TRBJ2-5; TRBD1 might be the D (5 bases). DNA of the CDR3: TGCAGTGCTAGGTCGCCCAGGGATTCCACGACCCAGTACTTC. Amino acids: CSARSPRDSTTQYF.